The present TCR beta chain was sequenced within a study of monozygotic twins with inflammatory bowel disease. The germline V gene encodes CDR1 MNHEY and CDR2 SVGEGT. The CDR3 has 12 amino acids. TCRdb re-called the 5' RACE reads and gives one entry per CDR3 protein, without DNA. This listing includes about 300,000 distinct CDR3 sequences. The sequencing input was blood. This receptor was identified in a human donor with ulcerative colitis or Crohn's disease, or a healthy co-twin of an affected twin (not recorded which). The chain links TRBV6-2 or TRBV6-3 to TRBJ2-7; the TCRdb call, TRBD2, lacks DNA for checking. The CDR3 is CASSRLEREQYF.